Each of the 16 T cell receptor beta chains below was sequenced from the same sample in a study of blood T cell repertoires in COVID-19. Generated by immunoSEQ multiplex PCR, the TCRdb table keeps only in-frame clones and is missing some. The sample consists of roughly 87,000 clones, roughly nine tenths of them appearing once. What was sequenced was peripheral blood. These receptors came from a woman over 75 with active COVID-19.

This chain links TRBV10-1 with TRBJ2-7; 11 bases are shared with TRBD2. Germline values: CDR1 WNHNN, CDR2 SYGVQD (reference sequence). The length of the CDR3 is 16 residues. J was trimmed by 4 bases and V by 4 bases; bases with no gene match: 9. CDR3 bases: TGCGCCAGCAGTGCGGTTACTAGCGGGAGTTTGTACGAGCAGTACTTC. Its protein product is CASSAVTSGSLYEQYF.

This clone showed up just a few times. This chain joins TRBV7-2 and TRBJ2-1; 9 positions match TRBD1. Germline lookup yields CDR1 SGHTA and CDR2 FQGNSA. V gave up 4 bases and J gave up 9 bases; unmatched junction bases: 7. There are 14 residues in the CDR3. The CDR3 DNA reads TGTGCCAGCAGCTCCGGACAGGGGCCCGTTGAGCAGTTCTTC. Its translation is CASSSGQGPVEQFF.

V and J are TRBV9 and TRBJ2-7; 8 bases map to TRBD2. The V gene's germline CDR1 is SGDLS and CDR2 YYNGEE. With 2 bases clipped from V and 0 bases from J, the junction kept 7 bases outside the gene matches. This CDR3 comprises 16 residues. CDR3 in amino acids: CASSVTSGSSSYEQYF. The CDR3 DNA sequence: TGTGCCAGCAGCGTTACCAGCGGGAGCTCCTCCTACGAGCAGTACTTC. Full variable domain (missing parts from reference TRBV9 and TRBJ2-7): DSGVTQTPKHLITATGQRVTLRCSPRSGDLSVYWYQQSLDQGLQFLIQYYNGEERAKGNILERFSAQQFPDLHSELNLSSLELGDSALYFCASSVTSGSSSYEQYFGPGTRLTVT.

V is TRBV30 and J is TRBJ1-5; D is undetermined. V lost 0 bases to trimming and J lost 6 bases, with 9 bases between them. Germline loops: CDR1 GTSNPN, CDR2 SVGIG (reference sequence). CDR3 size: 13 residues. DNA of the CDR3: TGTGCCTGGAGTGTAGAAGGAGGTCAGCCCCAGCATTTT. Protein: CAWSVEGGQPQHF.

The CDR3 is CASSPGAIYNSPLHF. The CDR3 coding sequence is TGTGCCAGCTCACCAGGGGCGATCTATAATTCACCCCTCCACTTT. V usage is TRBV18 and J usage is TRBJ1-6, with a tentative D call TRBD1 (5 bases). Germline V CDR1 and CDR2: KGHSH, LQKENI. The CDR3 extends over 15 amino acids. Deletions cut 2 bases from V and 3 bases from J, with 8 bases between.

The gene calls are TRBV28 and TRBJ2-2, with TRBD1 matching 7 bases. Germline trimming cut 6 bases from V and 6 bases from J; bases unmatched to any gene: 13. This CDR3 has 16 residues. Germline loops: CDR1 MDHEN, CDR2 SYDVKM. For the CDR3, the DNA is TGTGCCAGCAGAGTTTCGCGACAGGGTCCGGCCGGGGAGCTGTTTTTT. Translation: CASRVSRQGPAGELFF.

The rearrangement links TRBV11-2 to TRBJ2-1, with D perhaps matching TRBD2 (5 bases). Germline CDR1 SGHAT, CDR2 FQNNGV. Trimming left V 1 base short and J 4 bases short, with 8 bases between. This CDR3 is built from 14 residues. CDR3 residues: CASSLGGNYNEQFF. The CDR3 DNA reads TGTGCCAGCAGCTTAGGAGGGAATTACAATGAGCAGTTCTTC. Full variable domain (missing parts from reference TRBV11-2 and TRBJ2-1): EAGVAQSPRYKIIEKRQSVAFWCNPISGHATLYWYQQILGQGPKLLIQFQNNGVVDDSQLPKDRFSAERLKGVDSTLKIQPAKLEDSAVYLCASSLGGNYNEQFFGPGTRLTVL.

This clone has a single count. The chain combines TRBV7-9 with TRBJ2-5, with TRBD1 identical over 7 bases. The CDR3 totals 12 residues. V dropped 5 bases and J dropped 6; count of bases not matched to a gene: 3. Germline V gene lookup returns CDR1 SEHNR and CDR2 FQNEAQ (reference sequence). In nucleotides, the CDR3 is TGTGCCAGCAGCCCCAGGGGGAAGACCCAGTACTTC. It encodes CASSPRGKTQYF.

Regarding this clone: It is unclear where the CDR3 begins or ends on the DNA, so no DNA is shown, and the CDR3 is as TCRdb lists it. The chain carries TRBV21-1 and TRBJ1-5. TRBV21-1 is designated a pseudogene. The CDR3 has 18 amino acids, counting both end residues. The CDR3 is CASSKGEGVGEGNQPQHF.

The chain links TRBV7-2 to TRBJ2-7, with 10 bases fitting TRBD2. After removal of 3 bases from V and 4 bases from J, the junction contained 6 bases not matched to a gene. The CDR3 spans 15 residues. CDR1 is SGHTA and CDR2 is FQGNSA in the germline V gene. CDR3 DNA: TGTGCCAGCAGCTTCCTCGGGACTAGCGCTTACGAGCAGTACTTC. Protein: CASSFLGTSAYEQYF.

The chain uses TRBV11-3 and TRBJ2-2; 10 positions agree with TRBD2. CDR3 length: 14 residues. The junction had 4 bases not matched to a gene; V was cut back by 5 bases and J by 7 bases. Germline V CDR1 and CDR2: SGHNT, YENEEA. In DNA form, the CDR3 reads TGTGCCAGCAGCACGGGACTAGCGTACGGGGAGCTGTTTTTT. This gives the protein CASSTGLAYGELFF.

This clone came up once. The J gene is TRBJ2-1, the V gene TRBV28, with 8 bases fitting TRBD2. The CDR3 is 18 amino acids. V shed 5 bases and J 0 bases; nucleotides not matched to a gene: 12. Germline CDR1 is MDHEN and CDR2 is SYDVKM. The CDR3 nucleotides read TGTGCCAGCAGTACTCGCTTTCAGCGGGGGAGCTCCTACAATGAGCAGTTCTTC. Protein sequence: CASSTRFQRGSSYNEQFF.

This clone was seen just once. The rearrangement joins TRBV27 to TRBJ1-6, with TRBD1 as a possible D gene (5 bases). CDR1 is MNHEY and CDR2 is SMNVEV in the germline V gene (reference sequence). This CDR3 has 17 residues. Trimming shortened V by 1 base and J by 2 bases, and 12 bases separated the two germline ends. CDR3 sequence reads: CASSLFRGLTYNSPLHF. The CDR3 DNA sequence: TGTGCCAGCAGTTTATTTAGGGGTCTAACCTATAATTCACCCCTCCACTTT.

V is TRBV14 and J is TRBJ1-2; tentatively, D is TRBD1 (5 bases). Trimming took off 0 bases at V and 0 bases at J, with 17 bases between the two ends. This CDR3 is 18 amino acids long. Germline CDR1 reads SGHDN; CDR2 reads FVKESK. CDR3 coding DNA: TGTGCCAGCAGCCAAGATGTAGGGTGGGGGGGTCCTAACTATGGCTACACCTTC. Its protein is CASSQDVGWGGPNYGYTF.

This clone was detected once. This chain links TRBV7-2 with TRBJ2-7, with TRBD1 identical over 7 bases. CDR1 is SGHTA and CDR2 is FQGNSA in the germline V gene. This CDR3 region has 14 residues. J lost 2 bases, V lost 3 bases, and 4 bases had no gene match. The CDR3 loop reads CASSLTGYTYEQYF. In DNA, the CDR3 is TGTGCCAGCAGCTTGACAGGGTATACCTACGAGCAGTACTTC.

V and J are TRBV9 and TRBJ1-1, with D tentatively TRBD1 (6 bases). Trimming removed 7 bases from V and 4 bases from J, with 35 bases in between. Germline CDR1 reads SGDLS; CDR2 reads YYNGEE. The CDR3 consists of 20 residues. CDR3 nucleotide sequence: TGTGCCAGCCGATACAATTATTGGGACACAATACCTACTCGAACCACTGAAGCTTTCTTT. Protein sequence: CASRYNYWDTIPTRTTEAFF.